Below, 11 T cell receptor beta chains from the same sample are listed, as sequenced in a study of long-term antiretroviral therapy in people with HIV. The immunoSEQ assay was v3.0, run at survey level. The repertoire was sequenced with immunoSEQ multiplex PCR; TCRdb's copy has only in-frame clones and lacks some. The data contain 20,000 or so clones, approximately 88% of them singletons. Source: unsorted PBMCs, taken 1.8 years before starting antiretroviral therapy. Receptor source: a man in his fifties with HIV.

The chain links TRBV19 to TRBJ1-2; D possibly corresponds to TRBD1 (6 bases). Trimming stripped 1 base from V and 4 bases from J, with 13 bases between. The germline V gene encodes CDR1 LNHDA and CDR2 SQIVND (reference sequence). This CDR3 comprises 15 residues. CDR3 DNA sequence: TGTGCCAGTAGTATAGTTCGGGACATGGCCTATGGCTACACCTTC. Amino acid sequence: CASSIVRDMAYGYTF. Full variable domain (missing parts from reference TRBV19 and TRBJ1-2): DGGITQSPKYLFRKEGQNVTLSCEQNLNHDAMYWYRQDPGQGLRLIYYSQIVNDFQKGDIAEGYSVSREKKESFPLTVTSAQKNPTAFYLCASSIVRDMAYGYTFGSGTRLTVV.

The CDR3 loop reads CASTLSGNHNEQFF. The CDR3 DNA reads TGTGCCAGCACCCTAAGCGGGAACCACAATGAGCAGTTCTTC. The genes are TRBV6-6 and TRBJ2-1; 7 bases map to TRBD2. J was trimmed by 5 bases and V by 7 bases; bases with no gene match: 8. The CDR3 runs 14 residues. Per germline, CDR1 MNHNY and CDR2 SVGAGI (reference sequence).

J is TRBJ2-7 and V is TRBV6-5; weak D call: TRBD2 (6 bases). This CDR3 contains 15 residues. With 5 bases removed from V and 7 bases from J, the gap between germline ends came to 21 bases. Germline V gene lookup returns CDR1 MNHEY and CDR2 SVGAGI. Here the CDR3 DNA reads TGTGCCAGCAGTAGTCTACCCGGGACTCAGAGGGAGCAGTACTTC. This codes for CASSSLPGTQREQYF.

V and J are TRBV19 and TRBJ1-5; D is ambiguous. Trimming removed 10 bases from V and 0 bases from J, with 16 bases in between. CDR1 LNHDA and CDR2 SQIVND come from the germline V gene (reference sequence). This CDR3 spans 15 amino acids. CDR3 protein: CANDFESPSNQPQHF. CDR3 bases: TGTGCCAACGATTTTGAGTCTCCTAGCAATCAGCCCCAGCATTTT.

The V and J genes are TRBV5-1 and TRBJ2-1; D may be TRBD2 (6 bases). The V end was cut by 4 bases, the J end by 5 bases, with 19 bases between. This CDR3 contains 16 residues. Per germline, CDR1 SGHRS and CDR2 YFSETQ. CDR3 sequence reads: CASSPWLKRADNEQFF. The CDR3 DNA sequence: TGCGCCAGCAGCCCCTGGCTGAAGCGGGCGGACAATGAGCAGTTCTTC.

The chain combines TRBV5-4 with TRBJ2-1; 12 nucleotides line up with TRBD2. The CDR3 sequence is 16 residues long. The germline V gene encodes CDR1 SGHNT and CDR2 YYREEE (reference sequence). V dropped 1 base and J dropped 8; count of bases not matched to a gene: 7. The CDR3 DNA reads TGTGCCAGCAGCTTGCCTAGCGGGGGGGCAGTGGATGAGCAGTTCTTC. Protein sequence: CASSLPSGGAVDEQFF.

The CDR3 coding sequence is TGTGCCAGCAGCCCCGCCCAAGCGAGGAGCTCCTACAATGAGCAGTTCTTC. This gives the protein CASSPAQARSSYNEQFF. The rearrangement links TRBV5-4 to TRBJ2-1; D is undetermined. In germline, CDR1 is SGHNT, CDR2 YYREEE (reference sequence). The CDR3 has 17 residues. V was clipped by 4 bases and J by 0 bases, with 17 bases between them.

The chain uses TRBV29-1 and TRBJ2-3, with a possible D match to TRBD1 (5 bases). Germline loops: CDR1 SQVTM, CDR2 ANQGSEA. The ends were cut back, 7 bases at V and 3 bases at J, with 11 bases in the middle. CDR3 length: 12 amino acids. The CDR3: CSEATGTDTQYF. CDR3 coding DNA: TGCAGCGAAGCCACAGGTACAGATACGCAGTATTTT.

This clone has only one observation. The chain combines TRBV6-1 with TRBJ2-7; no reliable D call. Germline assignment: CDR1 MNHNS and CDR2 SASEGT. The CDR3 runs to 12 residues. Trimming removed 7 bases at V and 7 bases at J, with 14 bases between. DNA of the CDR3: TGTGCCAGCACACCTGCCCAGCTTGAGCAGTACTTC. It translates to CASTPAQLEQYF.

The CDR3 region has the DNA TGTGCCAGCAGTTTCGAGGGAGGCACTGAAGCTTTCTTT. Translated: CASSFEGGTEAFF. This sequence joins TRBV7-9 and TRBJ1-1; D is uncertain. The CDR3 totals 13 residues. The germline gives CDR1 SEHNR, CDR2 FQNEAQ (reference sequence). V lost 6 bases, J lost 4 bases, and 12 bases lay in between.

The chain links TRBV4-1 to TRBJ2-7, with 13 bases lining up with TRBD2. The CDR3 consists of 16 residues. The V gene end was trimmed by 1 base and the J gene end by 9 bases; junction bases not matched to a gene: 9. Germline lookup yields CDR1 MGHRA and CDR2 YSYEKL. The chain's CDR3 is CASSQGSGTSGARQYF. The CDR3 DNA reads as TGCGCCAGCAGCCAAGGGAGTGGGACTAGCGGGGCTCGGCAGTACTTC.